These 4 T cell receptor beta chains were sequenced from one sample in a study of shared clonotypes between healthy human individuals (dated by TCRdb to about 2020). The library was made by the immunoSEQ multiplex PCR assay. TCRdb mirrors the immuneACCESS table, restricted to in-frame sequences. Some clones are absent from its copies; in checked studies, under half trace to an unresolved V gene, and the reason for the others is unknown. The sample contains about 2.2 million clones, under 95% of them found a single time. The top ten clones comprise about 1.5% of the sample. CD8 naive samples were CD45RO-negative cells positively selected for CCR7, giving a CD45RA+CCR7+ population that excluded TemRA cells. Source material: naive CD8+ T cells from PBMCs. The intended sense of this specimen's cell subset or site label: CD45RA+CCR7+. The receptors come from a man younger than 35 in good health. Some clones in this sample may be carry-over from other donors' samples.

The table lists this clone with a few counts. This chain connects TRBV28 to TRBJ1-1, with a possible D match to TRBD1 (5 bases). The CDR3 is 13 residues long. The V and J ends lost 3 bases and 3 bases respectively, with 8 bases between them. CDR1 MDHEN and CDR2 SYDVKM come from the germline V gene. DNA of the CDR3: TGTGCCAGCAGTTTTTGGGGGGACACTGAAGCTTTCTTT. Translation: CASSFWGDTEAFF.

This clone was found once. The genes are TRBV7-2 and TRBJ2-3; the D is unclear. V was pared by 3 bases and J by 5 bases, with 9 bases between. Germline loops: CDR1 SGHTA, CDR2 FQGNSA. This CDR3 comprises 13 residues. CDR3 DNA: TGTGCCAGCAGCTTGATCTCGATAGATACGCAGTATTTT. The encoded protein is CASSLISIDTQYF.

This clone has just one count. The chain recombines TRBV27 with TRBJ1-2; perhaps TRBD1 as D (5 bases). The CDR3 extends over 14 amino acids. Germline V gene lookup returns CDR1 MNHEY and CDR2 SMNVEV (reference sequence). Trimming took off 3 bases at V and 6 bases at J, with 14 bases between the two ends. DNA for the CDR3: TGTGCCAGCAGTTTTACGCCAGGGTTTAATGGCTACACCTTC. This encodes CASSFTPGFNGYTF.

The chain joins TRBV19 to TRBJ2-3; TRBD1 or TRBD2 may be the D gene (5 bases each). V dropped 9 bases and J dropped 4 bases, with 17 bases sitting between them. The CDR3 covers 14 residues. CDR1 LNHDA and CDR2 SQIVND come from the germline V gene (reference sequence). Here the CDR3 reads CARRWGKGPDTQYF. The CDR3 DNA sequence: TGTGCCAGGAGGTGGGGGAAGGGCCCAGATACGCAGTATTTT.